This T cell receptor (beta chain) derives from a study of beta chain features in type 1 diabetes. Isolated RNA was reverse transcribed in full, so expressed TCRB transcripts were sequenced. Libraries were prepared by immunoSEQ multiplex PCR; TCRdb keeps only in-frame clonotypes and omits some of them. The sample holds 550,000 to 850,000 clones, around 15% seen once. This CDR3 has 15 residues. The ends lost 5 bases at V and 3 bases at J; junction bases unmatched: 9. CDR1 and CDR2 from the germline V gene are GTSNPN and SVGIG (reference sequence). For this clone: Antigen unknown.

Study-wide findings and caveats: Type 1 diabetes patients showed a moderate but significant shortening of TCRB CDR3s in all four CD4+ subsets.

The clonotype originates from a man aged 18 to 30 with type 1 diabetes. Material for sequencing was naive CD4+ T cells from blood. The chain employs TRBV30 and TRBJ1-4, with 7 bases aligning to TRBD1. The CDR3 DNA is TGTGCCTGGGTCAATCCAGGGGGAGCTAATGAAAAACTGTTTTTT. Translation: CAWVNPGGANEKLFF.